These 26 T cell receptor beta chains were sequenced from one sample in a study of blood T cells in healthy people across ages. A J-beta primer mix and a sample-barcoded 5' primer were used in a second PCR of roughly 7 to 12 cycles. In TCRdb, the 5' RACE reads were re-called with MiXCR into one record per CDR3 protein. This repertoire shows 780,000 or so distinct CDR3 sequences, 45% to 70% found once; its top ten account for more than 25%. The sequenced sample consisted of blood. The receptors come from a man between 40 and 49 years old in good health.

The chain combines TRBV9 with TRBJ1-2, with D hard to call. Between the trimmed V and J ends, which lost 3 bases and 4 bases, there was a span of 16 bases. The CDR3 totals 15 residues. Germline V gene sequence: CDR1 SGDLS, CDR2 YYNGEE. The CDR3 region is CASSEVASAGYGYTF. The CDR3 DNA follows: TGTGCCAGCAGCGAGGTCGCGAGCGCCGGCTATGGCTACACCTTC.

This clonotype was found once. This chain's CDR3 is CASSLWTLGDTQYF. CDR3 nucleotides: TGTGCCAGCAGCTTATGGACTCTTGGAGATACGCAGTATTTT. The chain joins TRBV7-2 to TRBJ2-3, with D possibly TRBD2 on 5 matching bases. The CDR3 runs to 14 residues. V shed 2 bases and J shed 5 bases, with 11 bases lying between them. CDR1 SGHTA and CDR2 FQGNSA come from the germline V gene.

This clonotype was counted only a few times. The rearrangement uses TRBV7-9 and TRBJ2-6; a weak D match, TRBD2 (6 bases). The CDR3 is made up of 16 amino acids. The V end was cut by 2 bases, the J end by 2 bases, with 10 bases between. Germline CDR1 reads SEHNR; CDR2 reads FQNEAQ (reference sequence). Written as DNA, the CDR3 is TGTGCCAGCAGCTTAACGGGACTTGCTGGGGCCAACGTCCTGACTTTC. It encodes CASSLTGLAGANVLTF.

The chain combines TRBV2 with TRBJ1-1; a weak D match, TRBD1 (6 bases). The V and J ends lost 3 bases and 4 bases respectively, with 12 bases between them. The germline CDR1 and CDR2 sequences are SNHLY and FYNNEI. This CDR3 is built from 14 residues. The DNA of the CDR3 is TGTGCCAGCAGTGATCTGGGGGGCGTCACTGAAGCTTTCTTT. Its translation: CASSDLGGVTEAFF.

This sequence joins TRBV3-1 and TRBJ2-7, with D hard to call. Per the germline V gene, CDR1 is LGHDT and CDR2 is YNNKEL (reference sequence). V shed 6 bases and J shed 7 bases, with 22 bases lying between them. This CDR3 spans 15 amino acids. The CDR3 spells CASSRMGSRYNEQYF. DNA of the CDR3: TGTGCCAGCAGTCGCATGGGTAGTCGGTACAATGAGCAGTACTTC.

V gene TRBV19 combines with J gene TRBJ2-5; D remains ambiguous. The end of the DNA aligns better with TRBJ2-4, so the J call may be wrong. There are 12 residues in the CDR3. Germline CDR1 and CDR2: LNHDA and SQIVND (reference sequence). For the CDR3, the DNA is TGTGCCAGTAGCACTCATAGGGACATTCAGTACTTC. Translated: CASSTHRDIQYF.

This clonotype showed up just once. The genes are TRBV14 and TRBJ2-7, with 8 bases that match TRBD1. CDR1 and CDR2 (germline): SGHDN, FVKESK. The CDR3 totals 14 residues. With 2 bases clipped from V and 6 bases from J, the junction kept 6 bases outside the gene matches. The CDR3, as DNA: TGTGCCAGCAGCCAAACCCAGGGGGCGAGCGAGCAGTACTTC. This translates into CASSQTQGASEQYF.

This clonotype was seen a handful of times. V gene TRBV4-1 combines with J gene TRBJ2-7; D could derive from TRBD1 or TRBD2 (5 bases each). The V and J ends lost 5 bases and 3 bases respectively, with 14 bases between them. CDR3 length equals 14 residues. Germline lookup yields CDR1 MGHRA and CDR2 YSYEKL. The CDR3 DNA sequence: TGCGCCAGCAGCGGGCCCGGGGCGGGCTACGAGCAGTACTTC. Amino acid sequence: CASSGPGAGYEQYF.

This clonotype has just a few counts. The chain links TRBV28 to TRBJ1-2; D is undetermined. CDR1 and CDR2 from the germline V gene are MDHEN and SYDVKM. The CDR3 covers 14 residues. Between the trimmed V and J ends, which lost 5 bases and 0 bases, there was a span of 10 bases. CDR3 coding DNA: TGTGCCAGCAGTGTTGAAGATTCTAACTATGGCTACACCTTC. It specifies CASSVEDSNYGYTF.

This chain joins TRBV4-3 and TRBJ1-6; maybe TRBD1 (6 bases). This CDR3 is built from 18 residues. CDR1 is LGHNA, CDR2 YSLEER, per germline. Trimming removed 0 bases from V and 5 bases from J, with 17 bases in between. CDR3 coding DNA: TGCGCCAGCAGCCAAGAAGTCCCTGGACAGACAAATAATTCACCCCTCCACTTT. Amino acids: CASSQEVPGQTNNSPLHF.

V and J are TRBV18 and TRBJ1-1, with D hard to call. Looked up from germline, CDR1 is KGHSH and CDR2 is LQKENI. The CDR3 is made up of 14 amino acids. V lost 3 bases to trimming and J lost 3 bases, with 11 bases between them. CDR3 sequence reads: CASSPLRGDTEAFF. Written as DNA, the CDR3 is TGTGCCAGCTCACCCTTGCGGGGAGACACTGAAGCTTTCTTT.

This CDR3 reads CASSHGRLDSYEQYF. For the CDR3, the DNA is TGTGCCAGCAGCCACGGGCGGTTAGATTCCTACGAGCAGTACTTC. The chain couples TRBV14 to TRBJ2-7; the D is unclear. CDR1 is SGHDN and CDR2 is FVKESK in the germline V gene. Trimming pared 3 bases from V and 1 base from J, leaving 13 bases between. The CDR3 totals 15 residues.

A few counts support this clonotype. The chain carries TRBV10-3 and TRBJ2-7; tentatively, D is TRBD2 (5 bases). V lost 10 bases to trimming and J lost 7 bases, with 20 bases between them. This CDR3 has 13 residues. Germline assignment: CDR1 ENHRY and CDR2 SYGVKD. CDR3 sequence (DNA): TGTGCCAGCGGGCAAACCCTTAACGGGGAGCAGTACTTC. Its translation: CASGQTLNGEQYF.

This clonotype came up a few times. The chain's CDR3 is CASSVGSRWSAYEQYF. The CDR3, as DNA: TGTGCCAGCAGCGTCGGGAGTCGGTGGAGTGCCTACGAGCAGTACTTC. The chain combines TRBV9 with TRBJ2-7; perhaps TRBD2 as D (6 bases). This CDR3 is 16 amino acids long. The V end was cut by 2 bases, the J end by 2 bases, with 17 bases between. Germline CDR1 SGDLS, CDR2 YYNGEE.

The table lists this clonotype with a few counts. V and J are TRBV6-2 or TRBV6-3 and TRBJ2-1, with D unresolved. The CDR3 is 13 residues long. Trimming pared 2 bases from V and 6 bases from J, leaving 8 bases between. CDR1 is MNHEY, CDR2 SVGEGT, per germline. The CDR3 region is CASSYGSANEQFF. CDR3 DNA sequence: TGTGCCAGCAGTTACGGAAGTGCCAATGAGCAGTTCTTC.

The CDR3 protein is CASSLALDLDEQYF. The DNA of the CDR3 is TGTGCCAGCAGCTTGGCCTTGGACCTAGATGAGCAGTACTTC. The chain is built from TRBV5-8 and TRBJ2-5; unclear D gene. Trimming removed 0 bases from V and 11 bases from J, with 17 bases in between. Germline values: CDR1 SGHTS, CDR2 YDEGEE. The CDR3 totals 14 residues.

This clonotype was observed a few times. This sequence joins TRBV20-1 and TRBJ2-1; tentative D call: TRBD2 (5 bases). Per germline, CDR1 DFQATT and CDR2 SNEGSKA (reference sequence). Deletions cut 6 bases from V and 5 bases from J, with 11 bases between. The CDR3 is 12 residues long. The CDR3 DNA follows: TGCAGTGCGGAGGCTACGAACAATGAGCAGTTCTTC. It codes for CSAEATNNEQFF.

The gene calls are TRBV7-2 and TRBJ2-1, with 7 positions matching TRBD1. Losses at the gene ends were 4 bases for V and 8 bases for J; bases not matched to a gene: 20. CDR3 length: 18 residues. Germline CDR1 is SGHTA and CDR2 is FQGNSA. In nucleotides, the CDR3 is TGTGCCAGCAGCTCGCAACGGGGACAGTTCCGATTTCGGGATGAGCAGTTCTTC. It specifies CASSSQRGQFRFRDEQFF.

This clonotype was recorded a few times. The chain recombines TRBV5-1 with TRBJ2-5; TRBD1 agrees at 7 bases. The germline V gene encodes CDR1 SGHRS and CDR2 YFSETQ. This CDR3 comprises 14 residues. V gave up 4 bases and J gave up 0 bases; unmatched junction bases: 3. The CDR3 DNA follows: TGCGCCAGCAGCCTGAGGGGGCACCAAGAGACCCAGTACTTC. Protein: CASSLRGHQETQYF. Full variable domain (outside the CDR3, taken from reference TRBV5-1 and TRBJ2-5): KAGVTQTPRYLIKTRGQQVTLSCSPISGHRSVSWYQQTPGQGLQFLFEYFSETQRNKGNFPGRFSGRQFSNSRSEMNVSTLELGDSALYLCASSLRGHQETQYFGPGTRLLVL.

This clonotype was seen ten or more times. Here the CDR3 reads CSARRKAGIMGFDTQYF. In DNA, the CDR3 is TGCAGTGCTAGACGGAAAGCAGGAATCATGGGGTTTGATACGCAGTATTTT. The chain uses TRBV20-1 and TRBJ2-3; D is uncertain. V was shortened by 2 bases and J by 6 bases, with 24 bases between the two germline ends. The germline CDR1 and CDR2 sequences are DFQATT and SNEGSKA (reference sequence). The CDR3 consists of 17 residues.

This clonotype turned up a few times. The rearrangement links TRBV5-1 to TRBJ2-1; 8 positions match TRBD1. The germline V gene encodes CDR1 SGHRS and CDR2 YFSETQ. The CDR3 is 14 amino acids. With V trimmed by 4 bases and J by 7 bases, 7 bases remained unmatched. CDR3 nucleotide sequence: TGCGCCAGCAGCGTAAGACAGGGGTGGAATGAGCAGTTCTTC. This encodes CASSVRQGWNEQFF. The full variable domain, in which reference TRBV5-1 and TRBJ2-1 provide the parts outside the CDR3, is KAGVTQTPRYLIKTRGQQVTLSCSPISGHRSVSWYQQTPGQGLQFLFEYFSETQRNKGNFPGRFSGRQFSNSRSEMNVSTLELGDSALYLCASSVRQGWNEQFFGPGTRLTVL.

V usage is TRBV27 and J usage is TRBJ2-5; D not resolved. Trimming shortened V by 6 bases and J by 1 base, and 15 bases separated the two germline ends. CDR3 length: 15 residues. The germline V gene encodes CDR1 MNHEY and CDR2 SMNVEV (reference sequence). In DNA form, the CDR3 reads TGTGCCAGCAGCCGACGGTTCGGAGCCCAAGAGACCCAGTACTTC. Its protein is CASSRRFGAQETQYF.

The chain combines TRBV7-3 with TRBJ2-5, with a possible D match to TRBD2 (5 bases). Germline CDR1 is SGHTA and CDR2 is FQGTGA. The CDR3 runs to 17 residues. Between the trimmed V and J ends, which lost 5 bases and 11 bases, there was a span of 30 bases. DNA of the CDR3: TGTGCCAGCAGCCGCCACCCGCCGGGAAACGATATTAATGAGCAGTACTTC. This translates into CASSRHPPGNDINEQYF.

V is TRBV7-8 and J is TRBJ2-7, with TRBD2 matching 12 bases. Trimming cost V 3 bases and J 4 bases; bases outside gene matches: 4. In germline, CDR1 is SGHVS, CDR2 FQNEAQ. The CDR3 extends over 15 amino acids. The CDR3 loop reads CASSFGTSGLYEQYF. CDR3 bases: TGTGCCAGCAGCTTTGGGACTAGCGGGCTGTACGAGCAGTACTTC.

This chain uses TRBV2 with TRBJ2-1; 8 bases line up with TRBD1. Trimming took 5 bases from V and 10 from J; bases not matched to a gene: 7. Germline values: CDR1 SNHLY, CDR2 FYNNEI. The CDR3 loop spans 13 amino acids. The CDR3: CASSQGTGREQFF. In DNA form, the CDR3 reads TGTGCCAGCAGTCAAGGGACAGGACGAGAGCAGTTCTTC.

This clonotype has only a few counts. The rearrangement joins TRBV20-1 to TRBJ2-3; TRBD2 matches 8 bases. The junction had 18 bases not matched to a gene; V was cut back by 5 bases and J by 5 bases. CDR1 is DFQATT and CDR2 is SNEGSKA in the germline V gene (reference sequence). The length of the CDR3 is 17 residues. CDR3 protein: CSAPNPRGALQQDTQYF. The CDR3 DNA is TGCAGTGCTCCTAACCCGCGGGGGGCTCTCCAGCAAGATACGCAGTATTTT.